Sequencing of this TCR beta chain was carried out in a study of a mutant IDH1 vaccine in newly diagnosed glioma. Study-level findings and limits: The study observed vaccine-induced immune responses in 93.3% of patients.

To note about this clone: Its target is unknown.

Trimming cost V 4 bases and J 2 bases; bases outside gene matches: 11. The CDR3 runs 17 residues. Germline-derived CDR1 and CDR2 are LNHDA and SQIVND (reference sequence). Sequenced by immunoSEQ multiplex PCR; TCRdb stores in-frame clones only, minus some. This repertoire shows fewer than 65,000 clones, about 74% found once; its top ten account for 1.8%. Noted time point: baseline, week 1 (first vaccination visit). Treatment here: pre-vaccination baseline after standard-of-care therapy. This rearrangement joins TRBV19 to TRBJ1-5; 7 bases map to TRBD1. This receptor was obtained from a woman between 40 and 50 years old with glioma. The sample was PBMCs, taken from a glioma patient treated with radiotherapy, temozolomide or both. The CDR3 DNA is TGTGCCAGTAGTACACCCGTTCGACAGGGTGGCAATCAGCCCCAGCATTTT. Amino acids: CASSTPVRQGGNQPQHF.